The source of this TCR beta chain is a study of blood T cells in healthy people across ages. Remarks on this clonotype: Antigen unknown.

Study-wide results and limits: Diversity was higher, and naive CD4+ cells more numerous, in long-lived donors than in aged donors. Donor CMV status was unknown, possibly confounding expanded clonotype changes. Estimates of total diversity, which came from one million sequenced T cells, were considered to be underestimates.

The CDR3 covers 15 residues. Deletions cut 3 bases from V and 1 base from J, with 12 bases between. Germline V CDR1 and CDR2: SEHNR, FQNEAQ (reference sequence). Together with a sample-barcoded 5' primer, a J-beta primer mix was included in a second PCR lasting about 7 to 11 cycles. Every cDNA was tagged by a template-switch adaptor with 12 random nucleotides. MiXCR, applied by TCRdb to the 5' RACE reads, yields one record per CDR3 protein. Of 1.5 million to 1.9 million distinct CDR3 sequences in the sample, 40% to 45% are singletons; the top ten hold around 4%. The J gene is TRBJ2-5, the V gene TRBV7-9; tentative D call: TRBD1 (6 bases). The sequenced material came from blood. This receptor was obtained from a woman younger than 30 in good health. This CDR3 is CASSFPRGSQETQYF. The CDR3 DNA reads as TGTGCCAGCAGCTTCCCGAGGGGGAGCCAAGAGACCCAGTACTTC.